The present T cell receptor beta chain was sequenced within a study of T cells in Graves' hyperthyroidism and ophthalmopathy. The investigators amplified TCR beta CDR3 regions from RNA transcripts. With the HTBI primer set, the TCR CDR3 went through a first round of RT-PCR. TCRdb processed the multiplex PCR reads anew with MiXCR; each CDR3 protein has one entry. Altogether about 300,000 distinct CDR3 sequences are present, roughly 20% being singletons, with the ten largest covering about 35%. The receptor comes from a man aged 50 to 60 with Graves' ophthalmopathy. The sequencing input was blood.

The CDR3 protein is CASSPGTGGSEQFF. CDR3 DNA sequence: TGTGCCAGCAGCCCTGGGACAGGGGGTAGTGAGCAGTTCTTC. The chain uses TRBV11-2 and TRBJ2-1, with 11 bases that match TRBD1. The V segment lost 5 bases and the J segment 9 bases; nucleotides outside the gene matches: 6. The CDR3 runs 14 residues. CDR1 SGHAT and CDR2 FQNNGV come from the germline V gene.